This TCR beta chain was captured by sequencing in a study of blood T cell repertoires in COVID-19. In the study overall: Samples of COVID-19 (acute and convalescent) were obtained from the United States, Italy and Spain. PBMCs, B-cell-depleted T cells, or T cells were the source of the cDNA or gDNA that made up the material.

In the original workflow: Estimated nucleated cell counts came from reference gene primer amplification. Assay: immunoSEQ multiplex PCR; the TCRdb copy retains only in-frame clones and omits some. V and J calls plus clone size are reproduced from that table; the DNA served to infer D and trimming. This table holds 150,000 to 200,000 clones, 89% found once. The germline gives CDR1 SQVTM, CDR2 ANQGSEA. The CDR3 length is 13 residues. Trimming shortened V by 2 bases and J by 2 bases, and 7 bases separated the two germline ends. This clonotype originated in a woman under 30 who had recovered from COVID-19. The sequencing sample was made of PBMCs or T cells enriched from blood (not recorded which). The V call is TRBV29-1, the J call TRBJ1-5; D is undetermined. The CDR3 here is CSVEIEGNQPQHF. In nucleotides, the CDR3 is TGCAGCGTTGAAATCGAGGGCAATCAGCCCCAGCATTTT.